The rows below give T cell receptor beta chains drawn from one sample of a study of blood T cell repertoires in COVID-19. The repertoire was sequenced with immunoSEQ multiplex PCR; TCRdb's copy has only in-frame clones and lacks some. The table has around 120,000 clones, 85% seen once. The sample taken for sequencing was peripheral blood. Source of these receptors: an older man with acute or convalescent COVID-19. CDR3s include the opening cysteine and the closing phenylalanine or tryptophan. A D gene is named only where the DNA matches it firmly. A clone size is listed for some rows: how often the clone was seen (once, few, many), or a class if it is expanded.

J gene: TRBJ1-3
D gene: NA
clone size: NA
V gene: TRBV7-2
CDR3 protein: CASSLSKQAGNTIYF
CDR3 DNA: TGTGCCAGCAGCTTGAGTAAACAGGCTGGAAACACCATATATTTT

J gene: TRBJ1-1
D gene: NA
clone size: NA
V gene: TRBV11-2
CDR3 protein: CASSPGGGSTEAFF
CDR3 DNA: TGTGCCAGCAGCCCGGGAGGGGGGAGTACTGAAGCTTTCTTT

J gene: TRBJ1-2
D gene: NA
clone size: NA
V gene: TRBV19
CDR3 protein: CASSISRVYGYTF
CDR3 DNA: TGTGCCAGTAGTATTTCCAGGGTCTATGGCTACACCTTC

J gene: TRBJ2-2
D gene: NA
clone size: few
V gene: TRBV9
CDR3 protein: CASSAEANTNTGELFF
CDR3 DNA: TGTGCCAGCAGCGCAGAGGCGAACACGAACACCGGGGAGCTGTTTTTT

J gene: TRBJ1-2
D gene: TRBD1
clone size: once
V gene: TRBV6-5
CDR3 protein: CASSLLTGPGGYTF
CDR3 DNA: TGTGCCAGCAGCCTCCTGACAGGGCCGGGTGGCTACACCTTC

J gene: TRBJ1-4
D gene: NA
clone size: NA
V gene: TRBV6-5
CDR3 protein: CASSNAGAPSEKLFF
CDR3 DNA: TGTGCCAGCAGTAACGCAGGGGCGCCGTCCGAAAAACTGTTTTTT

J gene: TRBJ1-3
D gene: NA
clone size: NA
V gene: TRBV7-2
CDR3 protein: CASSFTLTGGNTIYF
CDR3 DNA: TGTGCCAGCAGCTTTACTCTCACGGGGGGAAACACCATATATTTT

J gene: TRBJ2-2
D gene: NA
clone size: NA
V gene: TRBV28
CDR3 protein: CASSLRSGVGTGELFF
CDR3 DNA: TGTGCCAGCAGTCTCCGTTCGGGAGTGGGCACCGGGGAGCTGTTTTTT

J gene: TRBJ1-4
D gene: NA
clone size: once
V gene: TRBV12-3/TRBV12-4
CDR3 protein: CASSFWGDKLFF
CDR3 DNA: TGTGCCAGCAGTTTTTGGGGCGACAAACTGTTTTTT

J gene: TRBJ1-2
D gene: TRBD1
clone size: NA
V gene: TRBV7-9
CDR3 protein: CASSLGTANYGYTF
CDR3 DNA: TGTGCCAGCAGCCTGGGGACAGCTAACTATGGCTACACCTTC

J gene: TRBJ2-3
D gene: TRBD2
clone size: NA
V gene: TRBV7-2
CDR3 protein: CASSLGGGRPTDTQYF
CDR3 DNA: TGTGCCAGCAGCTTAGGGGGGGGGAGGCCCACAGATACGCAGTATTTT

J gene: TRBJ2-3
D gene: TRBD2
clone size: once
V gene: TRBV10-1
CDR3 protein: CASSAQRGGLNYTQYF
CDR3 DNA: TGCGCCAGCAGTGCCCAGCGGGGGGGCCTAAATTATACGCAGTATTTT

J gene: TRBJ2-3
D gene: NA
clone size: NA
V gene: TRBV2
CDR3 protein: CATEGGADTQYF
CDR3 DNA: TGTGCCACCGAGGGGGGGGCAGATACGCAGTATTTT

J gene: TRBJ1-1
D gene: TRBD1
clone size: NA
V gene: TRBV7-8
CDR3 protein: CASSSRTGTGTEAFF
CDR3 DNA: TGTGCCAGCAGCTCTAGGACAGGAACAGGCACTGAAGCTTTCTTT

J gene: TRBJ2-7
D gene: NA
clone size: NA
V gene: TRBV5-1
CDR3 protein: CASSLDRAYEQYF
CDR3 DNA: TGCGCCAGCAGCTTGGACAGGGCCTACGAGCAGTACTTC

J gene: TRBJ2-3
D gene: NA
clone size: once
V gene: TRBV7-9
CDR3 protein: CASSRQGPASDTQYF
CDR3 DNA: TGTGCCAGCAGCCGTCAGGGTCCGGCCTCTGACACGCAGTATTTT

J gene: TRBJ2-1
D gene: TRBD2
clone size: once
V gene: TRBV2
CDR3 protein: CASSDSLRTSGASYNEQFF
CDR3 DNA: TGTGCCAGCAGTGACTCCCTAAGGACTAGCGGGGCTTCCTACAATGAGCAGTTCTTC

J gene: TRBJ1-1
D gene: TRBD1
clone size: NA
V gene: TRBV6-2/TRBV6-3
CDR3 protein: CASSYLPGQGNMNTEAFF
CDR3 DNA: TGTGCCAGCAGTTACCTTCCGGGACAGGGGAATATGAACACTGAAGCTTTCTTT

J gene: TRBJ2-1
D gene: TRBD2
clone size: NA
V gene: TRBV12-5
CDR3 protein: CASGLTSGTTPYNEQFF
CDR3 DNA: TGTGCTAGTGGTTTGACTAGCGGGACCACTCCCTACAATGAGCAGTTCTTC

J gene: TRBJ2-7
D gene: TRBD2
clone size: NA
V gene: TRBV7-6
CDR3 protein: CASSPGTSGTYEQYF
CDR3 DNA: TGTGCCAGCAGCCCCGGGACTAGCGGTACCTACGAGCAGTACTTC

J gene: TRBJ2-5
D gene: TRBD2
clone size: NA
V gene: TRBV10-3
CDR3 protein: CAISAGLGGTGETQYF
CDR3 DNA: TGTGCCATCAGCGCGGGACTAGGTGGGACGGGGGAGACCCAGTACTTC

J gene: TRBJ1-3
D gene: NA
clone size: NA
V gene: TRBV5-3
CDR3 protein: CARSLGSSGRETGNTIYF
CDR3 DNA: TGTGCCAGAAGCTTGGGGTCGTCGGGCAGGGAAACTGGAAACACCATATATTTT

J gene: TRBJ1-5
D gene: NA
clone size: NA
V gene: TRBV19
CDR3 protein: CASSQSVNLNQPQHF
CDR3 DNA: TGTGCCAGTAGTCAGTCAGTAAATTTGAATCAGCCCCAGCATTTT

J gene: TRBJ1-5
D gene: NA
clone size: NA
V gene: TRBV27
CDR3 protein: CASSPSTGVKQPQHF
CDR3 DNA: TGTGCCAGCAGTCCCTCCACGGGTGTAAAACAGCCCCAGCATTTT

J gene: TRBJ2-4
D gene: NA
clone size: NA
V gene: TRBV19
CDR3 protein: CASSIEGTDAKLAKNIQYF
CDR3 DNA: TGTGCCAGTAGTATTGAGGGAACAGATGCGAAATTAGCCAAAAACATTCAGTACTTC

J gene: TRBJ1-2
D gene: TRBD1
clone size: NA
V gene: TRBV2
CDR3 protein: CASSRSTGGVGGYTF
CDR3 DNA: TGTGCCAGCAGTCGATCTACAGGGGGCGTCGGAGGCTACACCTTC